This T cell receptor beta chain was sequenced during a study of blood T cell repertoires in COVID-19. For the study at large: T cells, B-cell-depleted T cells, or PBMCs supplied cDNA or gDNA.

Original data processing: Reference gene primer amplification gave nucleated cell count estimates. Libraries were prepared by immunoSEQ multiplex PCR; TCRdb keeps only in-frame clonotypes and omits some of them. That table supplies the V and J calls and clone size; D and trimming were determined from the DNA. The data contain 130,000 or so clones, about 81% of them singletons. The CDR3 is 15 amino acids. From germline, CDR1 is SGHRS and CDR2 YFSETQ. V was cut by 0 bases and J by 1 base, with 7 bases left in between. The chain recombines TRBV5-1 with TRBJ2-2; D might be TRBD1 (6 bases). The source is a middle-aged man with acute COVID-19. The sequencing sample was made of PBMCs or T cells enriched from blood (not recorded which). This chain's CDR3 is CASSLVGGNTGELFF. The CDR3, as DNA: TGCGCCAGCAGCTTGGTAGGGGGGAACACCGGGGAGCTGTTTTTT.